The 32 T cell receptor beta chains reported below all come from one sample, sequenced in a study of identical twins. Each CDR3 protein is one row after TCRdb ran MiXCR on the 5' RACE reads. The table lists 1.5 million to 2 million distinct CDR3 sequences, 25% to 35% of them singletons. Sequencing used cord blood. The receptors were gathered from a newborn girl in good health.

The rearrangement joins TRBV3-1 to TRBJ2-5, with a weak D call TRBD2 (6 bases). Germline CDR1 LGHDT, CDR2 YNNKEL (reference sequence). The CDR3 extends over 15 amino acids. Trimming removed 2 bases at V and 1 base at J, with 11 bases between. The CDR3 DNA follows: TGTGCCAGCAGCCAACCCGGGACTTTCCAAGAGACCCAGTACTTC. Residues: CASSQPGTFQETQYF.

Only one count was recorded for this clonotype. V usage is TRBV28 and J usage is TRBJ2-7; D not certain. Trimming left V 5 bases short and J 3 bases short, with 11 bases between. This CDR3 is 13 amino acids long. Germline lookup yields CDR1 MDHEN and CDR2 SYDVKM. The CDR3 loop is CASSPHGRYEQYF. CDR3 in DNA: TGTGCCAGCAGTCCCCACGGGCGCTACGAGCAGTACTTC.

This clonotype was seen more than once but under ten times. This chain uses TRBV29-1 with TRBJ1-5; D not certain. Per the germline V gene, CDR1 is SQVTM and CDR2 is ANQGSEA. With 6 bases removed from V and 2 bases from J, the gap between germline ends came to 14 bases. CDR3 length: 14 amino acids. The DNA of the CDR3 is TGCAGCGTCCAGGAAACTACAGGCAATCAGCCCCAGCATTTT. Its protein is CSVQETTGNQPQHF.

This clonotype showed up just a few times. The chain carries TRBV6-6 and TRBJ2-7; TRBD2 aligns across 12 bases. V lost 7 bases and J lost 0; bases outside the gene matches: 7. The CDR3 spans 16 residues. Germline CDR1 MNHNY, CDR2 SVGAGI (reference sequence). CDR3 DNA sequence: TGTGCCAGCAACCTCAAACTAGCGGGAGGCTCCTACGAGCAGTACTTC. Translating gives CASNLKLAGGSYEQYF.

This clonotype came up a few times. V and J are TRBV7-9 and TRBJ2-5, with 7 bases that match TRBD1. The CDR3 is 15 residues long. Germline lookup yields CDR1 SEHNR and CDR2 FQNEAQ (reference sequence). The J segment lost 1 base and the V segment lost 5 bases, leaving 7 bases of the junction unmatched. The DNA for the CDR3 is TGTGCCAGCAGCCGAAGTGGGACAGTCCAAGAGACCCAGTACTTC. Translation: CASSRSGTVQETQYF. The variable domain in full, completed from reference TRBV7-9 and TRBJ2-5, reads DTGVSQNPRHKITKRGQNVTFRCDPISEHNRLYWYRQTLGQGPEFLTYFQNEAQLEKSRLLSDRFSAERPKGSFSTLEIQRTEQGDSAMYLCASSRSGTVQETQYFGPGTRLLVL.

This clonotype was seen a few times. One end of the junction does not line up with germline, which may come from a read error. This rearrangement joins TRBV3-1 to TRBJ2-7, with D uncertain. This CDR3 contains 14 residues. Germline CDR1 and CDR2: LGHDT and YNNKEL (reference sequence). As DNA, the CDR3 is TGTGCCAGCAGCCAAGGAGTGCGAGTCTACGAGCGGTACTTC. It codes for CASSQGVRVYERYF.

The gene calls are TRBV6-1 and TRBJ2-1; 8 positions agree with TRBD2. Germline loops: CDR1 MNHNS, CDR2 SASEGT. After removal of 10 bases from V and 4 bases from J, the junction contained 24 bases not matched to a gene. This CDR3 is built from 19 residues. The DNA for the CDR3 is TGTGCCATTTGGGGTCGGACTAGCCAGCGGGGGTACCAATACAATGAGCAGTTCTTC. This sequence encodes CAIWGRTSQRGYQYNEQFF.

This clonotype was detected only a few times. This chain joins TRBV6-6 and TRBJ1-5; D is unresolved. Germline CDR1 and CDR2: MNHNY and SVGAGI (reference sequence). V lost 9 bases and J 1 base, leaving 4 bases between the germline ends. The CDR3 loop spans 11 amino acids. In nucleotides, the CDR3 is TGTGCCAGATCCAGCAATCAGCCCCAGCATTTT. It is translated as CARSSNQPQHF.

This clonotype was counted ten times or more. The CDR3, as DNA: TGCGCCAGCAGCGGGACCGGGACAGGGGCCAAAGGTGGCTACACCTTC. It encodes CASSGTGTGAKGGYTF. The chain has TRBV5-1 and TRBJ1-2; 10 nucleotides line up with TRBD1. Germline trimming cut 4 bases from V and 7 bases from J; bases unmatched to any gene: 13. Germline V gene data show CDR1 as SGHRS and CDR2 as YFSETQ. The length of the CDR3 is 16 residues.

This clonotype appeared once. The V gene is TRBV28, the J gene TRBJ2-1, with TRBD1 matching over 9 bases. The J call is doubtful: the DNA matches TRBJ2-7 better. Germline V gene lookup returns CDR1 MDHEN and CDR2 SYDVKM. The CDR3 totals 14 residues. CDR3 region: CASTSDRGTYEQYF. The CDR3 DNA sequence: TGTGCCAGCACCTCGGACAGGGGAACCTACGAGCAGTACTTC.

The chain combines TRBV24-1 with TRBJ2-6; D gene unclear. With 2 bases removed from V and 5 bases from J, the gap between germline ends came to 9 bases. This CDR3 spans 15 amino acids. Germline CDR1 KGHDR, CDR2 SFDVKD. The CDR3 DNA follows: TGTGCCACCAGTGATTCCGGTAGCCGGGCCAACGTCCTGACTTTC. Amino acids: CATSDSGSRANVLTF.

This clonotype has more than one count but fewer than ten. This chain connects TRBV6-1 to TRBJ1-2; D is undetermined. Trimming shortened V by 0 bases and J by 1 base, and 3 bases separated the two germline ends. Germline V gives CDR1 MNHNS, CDR2 SASEGT. The CDR3 spans 13 residues. CDR3 protein: CASSEAFNYGYTF. The CDR3 DNA is TGTGCCAGCAGTGAAGCCTTTAACTATGGCTACACCTTC.

V and J are TRBV7-8 and TRBJ2-1; D unclear. Trimming took 0 bases from V and 9 from J, leaving 9 bases between them. The CDR3 has 13 amino acids. Germline V gives CDR1 SGHVS, CDR2 FQNEAQ. The CDR3 reads CASSLAPGSEQFF. DNA of the CDR3: TGTGCCAGCAGCTTAGCGCCCGGTAGTGAGCAGTTCTTC.

This clonotype appeared a few times. The rearrangement joins TRBV27 to TRBJ1-2, with 8 bases identical to TRBD1. The junction had 11 bases not matched to a gene; V was cut back by 3 bases and J by 8 bases. Germline loops: CDR1 MNHEY, CDR2 SMNVEV (reference sequence). The CDR3 runs 15 residues. The CDR3 DNA sequence: TGTGCCAGCAGTTTCTTGGACAGGGCCTTCGGAGGCTACACCTTC. Amino acid sequence: CASSFLDRAFGGYTF.

This clonotype was observed a few times. The chain combines TRBV4-1 with TRBJ1-2; no clear D gene. V was shortened by 0 bases and J by 5 bases, with 13 bases between the two germline ends. Germline-derived CDR1 and CDR2 are MGHRA and YSYEKL. The CDR3 sequence is 15 residues long. The CDR3 loop reads CASSQDLVRPYGYTF. DNA of the CDR3: TGCGCCAGCAGCCAAGATTTGGTCAGGCCTTATGGCTACACCTTC.

The V call is TRBV10-3, the J call TRBJ1-2; TRBD1 agrees at 8 bases. Germline V gene sequence: CDR1 ENHRY, CDR2 SYGVKD. The CDR3 is made up of 13 amino acids. Losses at the gene ends were 8 bases for V and 4 bases for J; bases not matched to a gene: 6. In DNA form, the CDR3 reads TGTGCCATCGGAGGACAGGGCCTCTATGGCTACACCTTC. It is translated as CAIGGQGLYGYTF.

This clonotype was found a few times. V and J are TRBV20-1 and TRBJ1-6; 8 bases match TRBD1. V gave up 6 bases and J gave up 5 bases; unmatched junction bases: 3. In germline, CDR1 is DFQATT, CDR2 SNEGSKA (reference sequence). The CDR3 has 13 residues. DNA of the CDR3: TGCAGTGCCCAGGACAGGGATAATTCACCCCTCCACTTT. Its protein is CSAQDRDNSPLHF.

This clonotype was seen more than once but under ten times. The chain carries TRBV4-1 and TRBJ2-7; TRBD2 matches at 15 bases. CDR1 is MGHRA, CDR2 YSYEKL, per germline. With 6 bases clipped from V and 6 bases from J, the junction kept 6 bases outside the gene matches. This CDR3 has 15 amino acids. CDR3 sequence reads: CASSGLAGGLGEQYF. The CDR3 coding sequence is TGCGCCAGCAGTGGACTAGCGGGAGGGCTGGGCGAGCAGTACTTC.

This clonotype was counted only a few times. CDR3 bases: TGTGCCAGCAGCCAGAGACGGGACTGGTCCTACAATGAGCAGTTCTTC. Amino acids: CASSQRRDWSYNEQFF. The chain employs TRBV27 and TRBJ2-1, with a possible D match to TRBD2 (6 bases). CDR3 size: 16 residues. Deletions cut 6 bases from V and 1 base from J, with 16 bases between. The germline V gene encodes CDR1 MNHEY and CDR2 SMNVEV (reference sequence).

This clonotype was counted only a few times. The chain uses TRBV29-1 and TRBJ2-3; the match to TRBD1 covers 10 bases. Per the germline V gene, CDR1 is SQVTM and CDR2 is ANQGSEA. The V and J ends lost 6 bases and 5 bases, in that order; junction bases with no gene match: 5. The CDR3 length is 13 residues. Here the CDR3 reads CSVRTGGGDTQYF. CDR3 in DNA: TGCAGCGTACGGACAGGGGGTGGAGATACGCAGTATTTT.

This clonotype has just a few counts. The J gene is TRBJ2-3, the V gene TRBV20-1; weak D call: TRBD1 (6 bases). The CDR3 totals 15 residues. The V gene's germline CDR1 is DFQATT and CDR2 SNEGSKA (reference sequence). The ends were cut back, 0 bases at V and 5 bases at J, with 15 bases in the middle. CDR3 nucleotide sequence: TGCAGTGCTAGAGATGTTCAGGGGACCAGAGATACGCAGTATTTT. Translation: CSARDVQGTRDTQYF.

The J gene is TRBJ2-4, the V gene TRBV7-2; TRBD1 agrees at 9 bases. With 4 bases clipped from V and 0 bases from J, the junction kept 1 base outside the gene matches. This CDR3 contains 15 residues. Germline CDR1 is SGHTA and CDR2 is FQGNSA. The CDR3 DNA reads as TGTGCCAGCAGCTGGGGACAGGGAGCCAAAAACATTCAGTACTTC. Protein product: CASSWGQGAKNIQYF. Full variable domain (outside the CDR3, taken from reference TRBV7-2 and TRBJ2-4): GAGVSQSPSNKVTEKGKDVELRCDPISGHTALYWYRQSLGQGLEFLIYFQGNSAPDKSGLPSDRFSAERTGGSVSTLTIQRTQQEDSAVYLCASSWGQGAKNIQYFGAGTRLSVL.

This clonotype has just a few counts. V and J are TRBV20-1 and TRBJ1-2; D is unresolved. This CDR3 spans 13 amino acids. Germline CDR1 and CDR2: DFQATT and SNEGSKA (reference sequence). The ends were cut back, 0 bases at V and 6 bases at J, with 11 bases in the middle. This CDR3 is CSAREKFPDGYTF. In DNA form, the CDR3 reads TGCAGTGCTAGAGAGAAGTTTCCCGATGGCTACACCTTC.

This rearrangement joins TRBV20-1 to TRBJ2-1, with 13 nucleotides matching TRBD2. Germline V CDR1 and CDR2: DFQATT, SNEGSKA (reference sequence). The CDR3 is 14 residues long. J gave up 10 bases and V 6 bases, and 9 bases lay outside the gene matches. The CDR3, as DNA: TGCAGTGCGAGGACTAGCGGGAGTTTTGGGGAGCAGTTCTTC. Translating gives CSARTSGSFGEQFF.

V is TRBV29-1 and J is TRBJ2-4, with 9 positions matching TRBD2. The DNA end is a closer match to TRBJ2-7, so the J assignment may be wrong. The germline V gene encodes CDR1 SQVTM and CDR2 ANQGSEA. The length of the CDR3 is 12 residues. The CDR3 DNA reads TGCAGCGTTGAGCGGGGGGGCTACGAGCAGTACTTC. Translation gives CSVERGGYEQYF.

The J gene is TRBJ2-3, the V gene TRBV20-1, with D perhaps TRBD2 (5 bases). V gave up 0 bases and J gave up 0 bases, with 10 bases separating them. This CDR3 comprises 15 residues. The germline V gene encodes CDR1 DFQATT and CDR2 SNEGSKA (reference sequence). The CDR3 sequence: CSARDTRGSTDTQYF. Here the CDR3 DNA reads TGCAGTGCTAGAGATACCCGGGGTAGCACAGATACGCAGTATTTT.

The chain employs TRBV5-1 and TRBJ2-1; D may be TRBD2 (5 bases). This CDR3 has 16 amino acids. The germline V gene encodes CDR1 SGHRS and CDR2 YFSETQ. V was clipped by 3 bases and J by 0 bases, with 13 bases between them. CDR3 loop: CASSSTTPDSYNEQFF. The CDR3 coding sequence is TGCGCCAGCAGCTCGACTACGCCGGACTCCTACAATGAGCAGTTCTTC.

This clonotype occurred a few times. V gene TRBV7-9 combines with J gene TRBJ2-3; D may match TRBD1 or TRBD2 (5 bases each). V was shortened by 2 bases and J by 13 bases, with 16 bases between the two germline ends. The CDR3 spans 13 residues. Germline lookup yields CDR1 SEHNR and CDR2 FQNEAQ (reference sequence). The DNA of the CDR3 is TGTGCCAGCAGCTTATACGGGCTACGAGGGGAGTATTTT. It encodes CASSLYGLRGEYF.

This clonotype showed up just once. One end of the junction fails to match germline, which may point to a read error. This chain connects TRBV20-1 to TRBJ2-4; 11 nucleotides match TRBD2. Germline V gene data show CDR1 as DFQATT and CDR2 as SNEGSKA (reference sequence). There are 15 residues in the CDR3. The CDR3 sequence is CSALSGGVAKNILYF. Here the CDR3 DNA reads TGCAGTGCCCTTAGCGGGGGGGTAGCCAAAAACATTCTGTACTTC.

The J gene is TRBJ2-2, the V gene TRBV20-1; D gene uncertain. From germline, CDR1 is DFQATT and CDR2 SNEGSKA (reference sequence). V lost 6 bases to trimming and J lost 1 base, with 18 bases between them. The CDR3 is 16 residues long. Here the CDR3 reads CSADPGAVKNTGELFF. The CDR3 bases are TGCAGTGCCGACCCCGGAGCCGTGAAGAACACCGGGGAGCTGTTTTTT.

The rearrangement uses TRBV27 and TRBJ1-1; D remains ambiguous. Trimming stripped 0 bases from V and 3 bases from J, with 17 bases between. This CDR3 region has 17 residues. In germline, CDR1 is MNHEY, CDR2 SMNVEV (reference sequence). CDR3 loop: CASSLSRYQRLDTEAFF. The CDR3 bases are TGTGCCAGCAGTTTATCGAGGTACCAGCGGTTGGACACTGAAGCTTTCTTT.

As regards this clonotype: A much more abundant neighbour one base away suggests this may be a read error. This chain uses TRBV6-1 with TRBJ2-1; D is undetermined. The CDR3 covers 13 residues. Germline assignment: CDR1 MNHNS and CDR2 SASEGT. The CDR3 DNA reads as TGTGCCAGCAGCCCAAGTTGGTACAGTGAGCAGTTCTTC. It translates to CASSPSWYSEQFF.